What follows are 12 T cell receptor beta chains derived from one specimen sequenced in a study of T-cell memory formation after mild COVID-19. MiXCR, applied by TCRdb to the 5' RACE reads, yields one record per CDR3 protein. The table lists hundreds of thousands of distinct CDR3 sequences, more than 15% of them singletons. Input material: PBMCs or a T cell subset sorted from them (not recorded which). Every receptor here comes from a man between 18 and 35 years old who had mild COVID-19 (a few samples of this study predate the infection). Cell type and time point are not known.

This clonotype was counted between two and nine times. The chain combines TRBV28 with TRBJ1-1, with D possibly matching TRBD1 (5 bases). Germline V gene data show CDR1 as MDHEN and CDR2 as SYDVKM. Trimming stripped 8 bases from V and 0 bases from J, with 16 bases between. The CDR3 loop spans 15 amino acids. The CDR3 reads CASRPPRAMNTEAFF. The DNA of the CDR3 is TGTGCCAGCCGTCCCCCCAGGGCCATGAACACTGAAGCTTTCTTT.

The chain employs TRBV11-2 and TRBJ2-1; D tentatively reads TRBD1 or TRBD2 (5 bases each). Germline loops: CDR1 SGHAT, CDR2 FQNNGV. V dropped 0 bases and J dropped 7 bases, with 16 bases sitting between them. The CDR3 runs to 16 residues. The CDR3 region is CASSLDQFEGPNEQFF. The CDR3 DNA is TGTGCCAGCAGCTTAGATCAATTCGAGGGACCTAATGAGCAGTTCTTC.

This clonotype was detected only a few times. V and J are TRBV7-2 and TRBJ2-3; TRBD2 is a possible D gene (5 bases). Germline V gene data show CDR1 as SGHTA and CDR2 as FQGNSA. V lost 5 bases to trimming and J lost 0 bases, with 15 bases between them. The CDR3 loop spans 16 amino acids. Written as DNA, the CDR3 is TGTGCCAGCAGCGTTGGACTGTCTTTGAGCACAGATACGCAGTATTTT. Translation: CASSVGLSLSTDTQYF.

This clonotype was picked up a small number of times. For the CDR3, the DNA is TGTGCCAGCACGGGAAGAGAGAACACTGAAGCTTTCTTT. This codes for CASTGRENTEAFF. The J gene is TRBJ1-1, the V gene TRBV6-5; D remains ambiguous. This CDR3 has 13 residues. CDR1 MNHEY and CDR2 SVGAGI come from the germline V gene. Trimming removed 7 bases from V and 1 base from J, with 10 bases in between.

This clonotype occurred many times. The chain couples TRBV7-9 to TRBJ1-2; 7 bases fit TRBD1. The trim removed 3 bases at V and 2 bases at J, leaving 3 bases unmatched. Germline V CDR1 and CDR2: SEHNR, FQNEAQ (reference sequence). The CDR3 spans 14 residues. The CDR3 DNA sequence: TGTGCCAGCAGCTTTACAGGGGAAAACTATGGCTACACCTTC. Its translation is CASSFTGENYGYTF.

This clonotype was counted between two and nine times. This chain joins TRBV12-3 or TRBV12-4 and TRBJ2-2, with 8 bases matching TRBD2. V was clipped by 4 bases and J by 7 bases; unmatched bases: 8. The CDR3 has 15 residues. In DNA, the CDR3 is TGTGCCAGCAGTTCCCCAGCGGGGGTAAACGGGGAGCTGTTTTTT. Residues: CASSSPAGVNGELFF.

J is TRBJ1-1 and V is TRBV23-1, with 8 bases fitting TRBD1. TRBV23-1 is placed among ORFs of uncertain function. The V and J ends lost 3 bases and 1 base, in that order; junction bases with no gene match: 10. The CDR3 runs 17 residues. CDR3 coding DNA: TGCGCCAGCAGTCAGACGTCCCGGACAGGGCGGAACACTGAAGCTTTCTTT. This encodes CASSQTSRTGRNTEAFF.

This clonotype occurred many times. CDR3 sequence reads: CASSFRGKDAFF. The CDR3 region has the DNA TGTGCCAGCAGCTTCCGAGGGAAGGACGCTTTCTTT. The chain recombines TRBV7-9 with TRBJ1-1; D call uncertain. This CDR3 region has 12 residues. CDR1 and CDR2 (germline): SEHNR, FQNEAQ (reference sequence). With 3 bases removed from V and 11 bases from J, the gap between germline ends came to 13 bases.

This clonotype was seen a handful of times. This chain links TRBV25-1 with TRBJ2-5; D is ambiguous. The CDR3 spans 13 residues. Germline CDR1 is MGHDK and CDR2 is SYGVNS. Trimming shortened V by 2 bases and J by 1 base, and 5 bases separated the two germline ends. CDR3 in amino acids: CASSEKAQETQYF. The CDR3 DNA reads TGTGCCAGCAGTGAAAAAGCCCAAGAGACCCAGTACTTC.

This clonotype appeared a few times. The J gene is TRBJ2-3, the V gene TRBV6-6; D is unclear. This CDR3 contains 13 residues. Per germline, CDR1 MNHNY and CDR2 SVGAGI (reference sequence). V lost 5 bases and J lost 7, with 13 bases in between. CDR3 loop: CASSPQDGYTQYF. CDR3 nucleotide sequence: TGTGCCAGCAGTCCCCAGGACGGTTATACGCAGTATTTT.

The V and J genes are TRBV4-3 and TRBJ1-4; 7 bases are shared with TRBD1. Unmatched junction bases numbered 8, after V lost 5 bases and J lost 5 bases. Germline CDR1 LGHNA, CDR2 YSLEER. This CDR3 spans 15 amino acids. The CDR3 here is CASSGPGQTNEKLFF. CDR3 nucleotide sequence: TGCGCCAGCAGCGGACCGGGACAGACGAATGAAAAACTGTTTTTT.

This clonotype has only a few counts. The chain recombines TRBV6-2 or TRBV6-3 with TRBJ2-7, with D hard to call. From germline, CDR1 is MNHEY and CDR2 SVGEGT. This CDR3 comprises 14 residues. Trimming pared 6 bases from V and 0 bases from J, leaving 12 bases between. CDR3 sequence reads: CASSETGLSYEQYF. CDR3 DNA sequence: TGTGCCAGCAGCGAAACGGGTCTCTCCTACGAGCAGTACTTC.